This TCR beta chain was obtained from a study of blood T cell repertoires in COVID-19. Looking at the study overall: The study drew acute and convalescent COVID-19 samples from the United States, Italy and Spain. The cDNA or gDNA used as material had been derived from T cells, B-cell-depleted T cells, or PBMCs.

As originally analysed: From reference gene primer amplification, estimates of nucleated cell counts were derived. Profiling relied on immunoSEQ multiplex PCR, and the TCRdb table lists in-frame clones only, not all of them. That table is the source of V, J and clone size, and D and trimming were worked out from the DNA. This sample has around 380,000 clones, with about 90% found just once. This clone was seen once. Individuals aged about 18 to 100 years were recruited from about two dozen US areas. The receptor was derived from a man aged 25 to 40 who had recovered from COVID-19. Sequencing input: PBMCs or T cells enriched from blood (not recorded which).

The CDR3 sequence is CASSLEGLAGTEAFF. The CDR3 nucleotides are TGTGCCAGCAGCTTAGAAGGCCTGGCGGGCACTGAAGCTTTCTTT. The chain has TRBV7-8 and TRBJ1-1; D is unclear. The germline V and J ends were trimmed by 1 base and 4 bases, with 13 bases remaining between them. The CDR3 totals 15 residues. Germline CDR1 and CDR2: SGHVS and FQNEAQ.